One and the same sample provided the 14 T cell receptor beta chains below, sequenced in a study of Ad26.COV2.S vaccination and SARS-CoV-2 variants. Assay used: immunoSEQ multiplex PCR; TCRdb lists only in-frame clones, some missing. The repertoire holds about 350,000 clones, with about 87% as singletons. Treatment: about 20 received Ad26.COV2.S at low or high dose, single or two shots; several received placebo; per-sample allocation not given. Samples came from day 63 after the first vaccine or placebo injection. The sequences come from peripheral blood, collected in a trial of Ad26.COV2.S vaccine versus placebo. Receptors originate from a person aged 18 to 59 who received the Ad26.COV2.S COVID-19 vaccine or a placebo.

This chain links TRBV7-2 with TRBJ1-2; TRBD1 might be the D (6 bases). Trimming took off 6 bases at V and 5 bases at J, with 16 bases between the two ends. CDR1 SGHTA and CDR2 FQGNSA come from the germline V gene. The CDR3 loop spans 14 amino acids. The CDR3 DNA reads TGTGCCAGCAGTCCTTTGGGGGCTGGATATGGCTACACCTTC. Translation gives CASSPLGAGYGYTF.

The V and J genes are TRBV9 and TRBJ2-1; D remains unclear. There are 16 residues in the CDR3. Per germline, CDR1 SGDLS and CDR2 YYNGEE. V was pared by 4 bases and J by 0 bases, with 14 bases between. The CDR3, as DNA: TGTGCCAGCAGCTTAGGGTCTGGCTCCTCCTACAATGAGCAGTTCTTC. Its protein is CASSLGSGSSYNEQFF.

The chain employs TRBV5-1 and TRBJ1-4; 8 bases match TRBD1. V shed 4 bases and J 7 bases; nucleotides not matched to a gene: 6. Germline values: CDR1 SGHRS, CDR2 YFSETQ. CDR3 length equals 14 residues. The CDR3, as DNA: TGCGCCAGCAGCGGGGGACAGGATGCTGAAAAACTGTTTTTT. Its protein is CASSGGQDAEKLFF.

This clone was seen a single time. The chain carries TRBV6-5 and TRBJ2-7; 8 bases line up with TRBD1. V trimming: 4 bases; J trimming: 1 base; junction bases outside the gene matches: 6. Germline V CDR1 and CDR2: MNHEY, SVGAGI. The CDR3 runs 15 residues. CDR3 amino acids: CASSSGTGDSYEQYF. The CDR3 bases are TGTGCCAGCAGTTCCGGGACAGGCGATTCCTACGAGCAGTACTTC.

This clone appeared a single time. The chain carries TRBV6-5 and TRBJ2-1; 11 bases fit TRBD2. This CDR3 spans 14 amino acids. Germline V lookup: CDR1 MNHEY, CDR2 SVGAGI. Trimming took 6 bases from V and 12 from J; bases not matched to a gene: 10. DNA for the CDR3: TGTGCCAGCAGGACCGGGACTAGCGGTTTAGGGCAGTTCTTC. Protein sequence: CASRTGTSGLGQFF.

The genes are TRBV30 and TRBJ1-6; the D is unclear. The V gene lost 2 bases and the J gene lost 0 bases, with 8 bases spanning the gap. This CDR3 is 15 amino acids long. Per germline, CDR1 GTSNPN and CDR2 SVGIG (reference sequence). The CDR3 sequence: CAWSRSRSYNSPLHF. The CDR3 DNA sequence: TGTGCCTGGAGTCGGAGTCGCTCCTATAATTCACCCCTCCACTTT.

The genes are TRBV18 and TRBJ2-3; D ambiguous. This CDR3 is 13 amino acids long. Germline V gene lookup returns CDR1 KGHSH and CDR2 LQKENI. Trimming removed 3 bases at V and 6 bases at J, with 10 bases between. CDR3 DNA: TGTGCCAGCTCACCCCCTGCATGGGATACGCAGTATTTT. This codes for CASSPPAWDTQYF.

V gene TRBV18 combines with J gene TRBJ2-3; D is uncertain. Germline CDR1 reads KGHSH; CDR2 reads LQKENI. This CDR3 has 14 amino acids. Trimming cost V 1 base and J 2 bases, with 7 bases left between them. The CDR3 sequence is CASSPQPSTDTQYF. CDR3 DNA: TGTGCCAGCTCACCACAGCCCTCCACAGATACGCAGTATTTT.

The chain joins TRBV7-9 to TRBJ2-3; a weak D match, TRBD2 (7 bases). CDR1 is SEHNR, CDR2 FQNEAQ, per germline (reference sequence). This CDR3 comprises 16 residues. V dropped 6 bases and J dropped 4 bases, with 20 bases sitting between them. The CDR3 spells CASRPREGGRADTQYF. Here the CDR3 DNA reads TGTGCCAGCAGGCCCAGGGAGGGGGGAAGGGCAGATACGCAGTATTTT. Filled out from reference TRBV7-9 and TRBJ2-3, the complete variable domain reads DTGVSQNPRHKITKRGQNVTFRCDPISEHNRLYWYRQTLGQGPEFLTYFQNEAQLEKSRLLSDRFSAERPKGSFSTLEIQRTEQGDSAMYLCASRPREGGRADTQYFGPGTRLTVL.

This chain joins TRBV9 and TRBJ1-1, with a possible D match to TRBD1 (5 bases). The CDR3 contains 14 residues. CDR1 and CDR2 (germline): SGDLS, YYNGEE. Trimming stripped 4 bases from V and 4 bases from J, with 14 bases between. As DNA, the CDR3 is TGTGCCAGCAGCCTTTCCGGGACGAGCACTGAAGCTTTCTTT. Encoded protein: CASSLSGTSTEAFF.

J is TRBJ2-1 and V is TRBV6-2 or TRBV6-3, with D tentatively TRBD1 (5 bases). This CDR3 has 14 amino acids. In germline, CDR1 is MNHEY, CDR2 SVGEGT. V was clipped by 5 bases and J by 5 bases, with 13 bases between them. The CDR3 loop reads CASSDSAQDNEQFF. CDR3 coding DNA: TGTGCCAGCAGTGACAGCGCCCAGGACAATGAGCAGTTCTTC.

The gene calls are TRBV5-1 and TRBJ2-7, with 8 bases fitting TRBD1. The CDR3 has 13 residues. V lost 4 bases to trimming and J lost 1 base; unmatched junction nucleotides: 1. Germline V gene data show CDR1 as SGHRS and CDR2 as YFSETQ. CDR3 sequence: CASSRTGSYEQYF. As DNA, the CDR3 is TGCGCCAGCAGCCGGACAGGGTCCTACGAGCAGTACTTC.

This chain links TRBV18 with TRBJ2-1; D possibly corresponds to TRBD2 (7 bases). Trimming shortened V by 2 bases and J by 15 bases, and 17 bases separated the two germline ends. Germline V CDR1 and CDR2: KGHSH, LQKENI. CDR3 length: 13 amino acids. The CDR3 region has the DNA TGTGCCAGCTCACCAGGGAGGGGGGTTTCTCCGTTCTTC. This encodes CASSPGRGVSPFF.

The rearrangement joins TRBV7-6 to TRBJ2-7; TRBD1 matches 8 bases. The V gene end was trimmed by 1 base and the J gene end by 9 bases; junction bases not matched to a gene: 11. The germline V gene encodes CDR1 SGHVS and CDR2 FNYEAQ. This CDR3 comprises 15 residues. The CDR3 bases are TGTGCCAGCAGCTTAGGACAGGGGCCGATAGGGGGGCAGTACTTC. This codes for CASSLGQGPIGGQYF.